This T cell receptor (beta chain) appears in the sequencing data of a study of CXCR3-negative and CXCR3-positive naive CD8 T cells. Study observations and caveats: Memory CD8+ T cell repertoires were far less diverse than both naive subsets. The study found that naive CXCR3-negative and CXCR3-positive cells shared TRBV-TRBJ usage, while memory cells differed. Relative to CXCR3-negative naive cells, CXCR3-positive naive cells had more hydrophobic TRB CDR3s.

5' RACE with UMI labels generated the TRB cDNA libraries. TCRdb reprocessed the 5' RACE reads and reports one entry per CDR3 protein, with no DNA. The sample's table shows roughly 93,000 distinct CDR3 sequences. In the case of this clonotype: The antigen is not known.

Sorting yielded triplicates of roughly 310,000 cells for each CD8+ T cell subset. CD45RO-CCR7+CD27+CD95- marked naive CD8+ T cells. The CDR3 is 16 residues long. Germline CDR1 and CDR2: SGHVS and FQNEAQ. The clonotype was recovered from a human donor in good health. Some clones in this sample may be carry-over from other donors' samples. Sequenced sample: naive CXCR3+ CD8+ T cells from blood. Noted subset: CD45RO-CCR7+CD27+CD95- naive CD8+ T cells expressing CXCR3 (TNR3+). The gene calls are TRBV7-8 and TRBJ2-1; the TRBD2 assignment by TCRdb is unverifiable without DNA. CDR3 loop: CASSHRGTSGDNEQFF.